The present TCR beta chain was sequenced within a study of cytomegalovirus exposure and HLA in healthy donors. Findings and limits, study-wide: From TCR beta sequences, most subjects' HLA-A and HLA-B alleles were reportedly predicted accurately.

Comments on this clone: What it binds is unknown.

The CDR3 length is 15 residues. V shed 3 bases, J shed 0 bases, and the junction held 4 bases outside the gene matches. Germline CDR1 reads MNHEY; CDR2 reads SMNVEV (reference sequence). PCR involved 60 Vbeta and 13 Jbeta primers. Generated by immunoSEQ multiplex PCR, the TCRdb table keeps only in-frame clones and is missing some. Recorded for this sample: some 130,000 clones. The chain is built from TRBV27 and TRBJ1-1, with TRBD1 matching 7 bases. The sequence was obtained from a young man in good health and CMV-seronegative. Sequenced: PBMCs. DNA of the CDR3: TGTGCCAGCAGTTTTGAGGGGGCGATGAACACTGAAGCTTTCTTT. This gives the protein CASSFEGAMNTEAFF.